The rows below give T cell receptor beta chains drawn from one sample of a study of T-cell memory formation after mild COVID-19. MiXCR, run by TCRdb on the 5' RACE reads, gives a single entry per CDR3 protein. The top ten clones hold about 20% of a sample with a few hundred thousand distinct CDR3 sequences, roughly 15% of them seen once. The sequencing input was PBMCs or a T cell subset sorted from them (not recorded which). The receptors stem from a man aged 18-30 years who had mild COVID-19 (a few samples of this study predate the infection). Cell type and time point are not known. The conserved cysteine and the conserved F or W are not part of the CDR3 here. The order of the fields is V gene, clone size, CDR3 protein. Size tells how often a clone was seen (once, few, many) or the class of an expanded clone, and some rows leave it out.

>TRBV4-3|many
ASSQVSGGADTQY
>TRBV20-1|-
SARVGLYEQY
>TRBV12-3/TRBV12-4|-
ASTRGSVNEKLF
>TRBV3-1|few
ASSQLLGGPEAF
>TRBV2|few
ASSLSDSGTGELF
>TRBV11-2|-
ASSLDPWVLAGSETQY
>TRBV10-3|few
AIRQGPMGTEAF
>TRBV19|few
ASSNGAGGRETQY
>TRBV7-6|-
ASSLGVLGSYEQY
>TRBV19|once
ASSAQGDTGELF
>TRBV20-1|-
SAGDRERTEAF
>TRBV18|few
ASSPASGARDTQY
>TRBV4-3|many
ASSQDPSRADTQY
>TRBV2|-
ASSLDKNTEAF
>TRBV28|-
ASSAAHLSGVTEAF
>TRBV7-2|few
ASRAASLPYTDTQY
>TRBV6-1|few
ASRLAGASGAGELF
>TRBV7-9|-
ASSLELVSYNEQF
>TRBV4-3|many
ASSQPGQKETQY
>TRBV5-6|few
ASSLVYHEQY
>TRBV7-2|-
ASSFIWGANTGELF
>TRBV7-8|-
ASSPTTDRVQY
>TRBV20-1|-
SARYPPGAGDSPLH
>TRBV2|-
ASSEGLGGGLF
>TRBV19|few
ASSMSQGGNTEAF
>TRBV6-5|-
ASSLIPSGGSHEQF
>TRBV3-1|-
ASSQVVTGLEAF
>TRBV29-1|few
SVEDLGRESYEAF
>TRBV4-1|few
ASSQAADRFGNEQF
>TRBV19|-
ASSISGARNSPLH
>TRBV20-1|-
SARVGPVNEQF
>TRBV6-2/TRBV6-3|-
AGRGGNGKTQY
>TRBV6-2/TRBV6-3|few
ASSYSGHTQH
>TRBV12-3/TRBV12-4|-
ASSPTDSMNTEAF
>TRBV20-1|-
SARERNRNIQY
>TRBV5-1|many
ASSGDSQETQY
>TRBV15|-
ATSRAGQSPGTQY
>TRBV20-1|once
SARDLAAGKYNEQF
>TRBV10-3|-
AISESTTLNNYGYT
>TRBV7-2|-
ASSPRRGATDTQY
>TRBV3-1|-
ASSQPSGTSGNNEQY
>TRBV29-1|many
SVYLNYGYT
>TRBV15|many
ATSRTVAVGNTIY
>TRBV2|-
ASSRLRDRAVTDTQY
>TRBV9|-
ASGQGLLDSPLH
>TRBV20-1|-
SAPRGGLTNTEAF
>TRBV20-1|-
SASRVPGVYNEQF
>TRBV12-5|many
ASGSGTGINEQF